These 10 T cell receptor beta chains share one sample of origin, sequenced in a study of T-cell reconstitution after alpha-beta-depleted transplantation in children. The TCRbeta library incorporated unique molecular identifiers. TCRdb re-derived calls from the PCR reads in MiXCR, one entry per CDR3 protein. The sample holds about 460,000 distinct CDR3 sequences, around 13% seen once. The material sequenced was PBMCs from the stem cell graft donor, taken from the stem cell graft. The receptors originated from a human donor who donated a stem cell graft to a child with combined immunodeficiency.

This clonotype was recorded at least ten times. The chain is built from TRBV7-6 and TRBJ2-5; 15 bases align to TRBD2. V trimming: 5 bases; J trimming: 4 bases; junction bases outside the gene matches: 8. The CDR3 extends over 17 amino acids. Germline loops: CDR1 SGHVS, CDR2 FNYEAQ. The CDR3 DNA reads TGTGCCAGCAGCCGGGGACTAGCGGGGGGCCGAGGAGAGACCCAGTACTTC. It codes for CASSRGLAGGRGETQYF.

This clonotype was detected ten times or more. V gene TRBV28 combines with J gene TRBJ2-5, with 10 bases matching TRBD1. CDR3 length equals 18 residues. Per germline, CDR1 MDHEN and CDR2 SYDVKM. V was pared by 4 bases and J by 4 bases, with 15 bases of the junction left unmatched. The CDR3 loop is CASSSPYATGTGAETQYF. The CDR3 DNA sequence: TGTGCCAGCAGTTCACCATACGCCACCGGGACAGGGGCAGAGACCCAGTACTTC.

The V and J genes are TRBV29-1 and TRBJ2-1; 8 positions agree with TRBD1. Losses at the gene ends were 6 bases for V and 3 bases for J; bases not matched to a gene: 7. The germline gives CDR1 SQVTM, CDR2 ANQGSEA. The CDR3 has 14 amino acids. Written as DNA, the CDR3 is TGCAGCGTCAAGACCGGGACAGGCTACAATGAGCAGTTCTTC. Residues: CSVKTGTGYNEQFF.

The V gene is TRBV20-1, the J gene TRBJ1-5, with 7 nucleotides matching TRBD1. This CDR3 is 16 amino acids long. J gave up 4 bases and V 6 bases, and 15 bases lay outside the gene matches. The germline V gene has CDR1 DFQATT and CDR2 SNEGSKA (reference sequence). CDR3 protein: CSAKEQGIVRNQPQHF. DNA for the CDR3: TGCAGTGCGAAAGAACAGGGGATCGTTCGGAATCAGCCCCAGCATTTT.

This clonotype was recorded many times. J is TRBJ1-5 and V is TRBV7-2, with D unresolved. The V end lost 3 bases, the J end lost 6 bases, and 15 bases lay between the germline ends. The CDR3 extends over 15 amino acids. The germline gives CDR1 SGHTA, CDR2 FQGNSA. The CDR3 DNA reads as TGTGCCAGCAGCTTCGAGGCGGACGTAGGTCAGCCCCAGCATTTT. Translation gives CASSFEADVGQPQHF.

This clonotype was counted many times. The genes are TRBV12-3 or TRBV12-4 and TRBJ2-1; 12 bases fit TRBD2. V lost 6 bases and J lost 6; bases outside the gene matches: 6. This CDR3 is built from 15 residues. This CDR3 is CASSKLAGGTNEQFF. The CDR3 DNA sequence: TGTGCCAGCAGCAAACTAGCGGGAGGAACCAATGAGCAGTTCTTC.

This clonotype was seen repeatedly, ten times or more. V and J are TRBV6-4 and TRBJ1-6, with a possible D match to TRBD1 (5 bases). The CDR3 spans 15 residues. Germline CDR1 MRHNA, CDR2 SNTAGT. The V and J ends lost 0 bases and 5 bases respectively, with 8 bases between them. The CDR3: CASSDSAGNNSPLHF. Written as DNA, the CDR3 is TGTGCCAGCAGTGACTCGGCAGGGAATAATTCACCCCTCCACTTT.

The rearrangement links TRBV24-1 to TRBJ2-7, with D possibly being TRBD1 or TRBD2 (5 bases each). Germline values: CDR1 KGHDR, CDR2 SFDVKD. This CDR3 is 14 amino acids long. Trimming removed 6 bases from V and 0 bases from J, with 11 bases in between. The CDR3 protein is CATSSGTASYEQYF. CDR3 nucleotides: TGTGCCACCAGTTCCGGGACGGCCTCCTACGAGCAGTACTTC.

The rearrangement links TRBV11-3 to TRBJ2-1, with a weak D call TRBD1 (5 bases). V was clipped by 2 bases and J by 0 bases, with 14 bases between them. The CDR3 length is 17 residues. Germline CDR1 reads SGHNT; CDR2 reads YENEEA. In DNA form, the CDR3 reads TGTGCCAGCAGCTTACTGGGGCGGACGAGCTCCTACAATGAGCAGTTCTTC. It codes for CASSLLGRTSSYNEQFF.

This clonotype was counted ten times or more. This chain uses TRBV29-1 with TRBJ2-1, with a weak D call TRBD2 (5 bases). The germline V gene encodes CDR1 SQVTM and CDR2 ANQGSEA. The V end was cut by 0 bases, the J end by 9 bases, with 6 bases between. The CDR3 length is 11 residues. In DNA, the CDR3 is TGCAGCGTTGAAGAAGGGAGTGAGCAGTTCTTC. It codes for CSVEEGSEQFF.